The 19 T cell receptor beta chains below all came from one sample that was sequenced in a study of blood T cell repertoires in COVID-19. Method: immunoSEQ multiplex PCR; TCRdb's copy keeps in-frame clones and lacks some. The data hold around 260,000 clones, with less than 90% observed a single time. Sequencing input: peripheral blood. The receptors originated from a human donor in a cohort sampled during active COVID-19.

This sequence joins TRBV27 and TRBJ2-7, with 8 bases lining up with TRBD1. CDR1 is MNHEY, CDR2 SMNVEV, per germline (reference sequence). The CDR3 totals 14 residues. Trimming cost V 6 bases and J 6 bases; bases outside gene matches: 10. As DNA, the CDR3 is TGTGCCAGCAGGCGGACAGGGTTTTTATCCGAGCAGTACTTC. It codes for CASRRTGFLSEQYF.

The rearrangement links TRBV7-8 to TRBJ2-2; D is possibly TRBD2 (6 bases). Germline-derived CDR1 and CDR2 are SGHVS and FQNEAQ. CDR3 length: 16 residues. Trimming pared 3 bases from V and 2 bases from J, leaving 13 bases between. CDR3 protein: CASSFQRLDNTGELFF. CDR3 sequence (DNA): TGTGCCAGCAGCTTCCAGAGACTAGATAACACCGGGGAGCTGTTTTTT.

The rearrangement uses TRBV9 and TRBJ1-2, with a possible D match to TRBD1 (6 bases). The length of the CDR3 is 14 residues. In germline, CDR1 is SGDLS, CDR2 YYNGEE. The germline V and J ends were trimmed by 4 bases and 5 bases, with 15 bases remaining between them. The CDR3 DNA follows: TGTGCCAGCAGCCCTGGACAGTCTCTTTATGGCTACACCTTC. It codes for CASSPGQSLYGYTF.

V is TRBV4-2 and J is TRBJ2-1; 7 bases are a match to TRBD1. CDR1 is LGHNA and CDR2 is YNFKEQ in the germline V gene. The CDR3 extends over 18 amino acids. V was clipped by 1 base and J by 6 bases; unmatched bases: 15. The CDR3 DNA reads TGTGCCAGCAGCCAAGCCCCAATGGCGAGACAGGGAAGCAATGAGCAGTTCTTC. Translated: CASSQAPMARQGSNEQFF.

The chain has TRBV21-1 and TRBJ1-1; the D call in the table, TRBD1, was not verified against the DNA. TRBV21-1 is reported as a pseudogene. This CDR3 is 15 amino acids long. In DNA, the CDR3 is TGTGCCAGCAGCACGTTCAGGGCCAGGGTCACTGAAGCTTTCTTT. It encodes CASSTFRARVTEAFF.

This chain links TRBV5-1 with TRBJ2-1, with 10 bases identical to TRBD2. The CDR3 length is 18 residues. The V and J ends lost 4 bases and 0 bases, in that order; junction bases with no gene match: 10. Germline V gene sequence: CDR1 SGHRS, CDR2 YFSETQ. CDR3 protein: CASSLGLASISSYNEQFF. The CDR3 region has the DNA TGCGCCAGCAGCCTGGGACTAGCGAGTATAAGCTCCTACAATGAGCAGTTCTTC.

This chain links TRBV7-9 with TRBJ1-1; D is ambiguous. With 1 base removed from V and 2 bases from J, the gap between germline ends came to 5 bases. The CDR3 length is 13 residues. Germline CDR1 is SEHNR and CDR2 is FQNEAQ (reference sequence). In DNA form, the CDR3 reads TGTGCCAGCAGCTTAGACTTTAACACTGAAGCTTTCTTT. This translates into CASSLDFNTEAFF.

The CDR3 bases are TGTGCCAGCAGTTGGGGGGGTGGCACTGAAGCTTTCTTT. Its translation is CASSWGGGTEAFF. The V call is TRBV28, the J call TRBJ1-1; possible D gene TRBD1, 5 bases. The CDR3 is 13 amino acids. V lost 4 bases, J lost 4 bases, and 10 bases lay in between. Looked up from germline, CDR1 is MDHEN and CDR2 is SYDVKM.

V is TRBV19 and J is TRBJ1-5; D not certain. The germline V gene has CDR1 LNHDA and CDR2 SQIVND (reference sequence). The CDR3 extends over 12 amino acids. V was trimmed by 6 bases and J by 8 bases, leaving 11 bases between them. The DNA for the CDR3 is TGTGCCAGTAGAGAGGGATCAGAGCCCCAGCATTTT. Protein product: CASREGSEPQHF.

The J gene is TRBJ2-5, the V gene TRBV24-1, with D tentatively TRBD1 (5 bases). Trimming took off 1 base at V and 6 bases at J, with 8 bases between the two ends. Germline V gives CDR1 KGHDR, CDR2 SFDVKD. This CDR3 spans 13 amino acids. CDR3 in amino acids: CATSDLGQKTQYF. CDR3 in DNA: TGTGCCACCAGTGATTTAGGACAAAAGACCCAGTACTTC.

This chain connects TRBV5-4 to TRBJ2-2; 11 bases are a match to TRBD2. Germline V gene lookup returns CDR1 SGHNT and CDR2 YYREEE (reference sequence). The CDR3 has 17 amino acids. V lost 0 bases to trimming and J lost 4 bases; unmatched junction nucleotides: 5. CDR3: CASSLAGLAVITGELFF. The CDR3 DNA sequence: TGTGCCAGCAGCTTGGCGGGACTAGCGGTGATCACCGGGGAGCTGTTTTTT. The full variable domain, rest sourced from reference TRBV5-4 and TRBJ2-2, is ETGVTQSPTHLIKTRGQQVTLRCSSQSGHNTVSWYQQALGQGPQFIFQYYREEENGRGNFPPRFSGLQFPNYSSELNVNALELDDSALYLCASSLAGLAVITGELFFGEGSRLTVL.

This rearrangement joins TRBV7-2 to TRBJ2-6; possible D gene TRBD1, 5 bases. From germline, CDR1 is SGHTA and CDR2 FQGNSA. V lost 2 bases to trimming and J lost 0 bases, with 11 bases between them. This CDR3 region has 17 residues. The CDR3 loop is CASSLPRTLSGANVLTF. In DNA form, the CDR3 reads TGTGCCAGCAGCTTACCCAGGACACTCTCTGGGGCCAACGTCCTGACTTTC.

The rearrangement joins TRBV7-2 to TRBJ2-3, with TRBD2 matching 7 bases. The CDR3 runs 17 residues. V was clipped by 4 bases and J by 3 bases; unmatched bases: 13. Germline V CDR1 and CDR2: SGHTA, FQGNSA. This CDR3 is CASSSPWERGRTDTQYF. CDR3 nucleotides: TGTGCCAGCAGCTCCCCATGGGAGCGGGGTAGGACAGATACGCAGTATTTT.

CDR3 coding DNA: TGTGCCAGCAGCGCGACTGAAACTGGAAACACCATATATTTT. The encoded protein is CASSATETGNTIYF. V gene TRBV6-5 combines with J gene TRBJ1-3; D is unresolved. The germline V and J ends were trimmed by 6 bases and 2 bases, with 11 bases remaining between them. From germline, CDR1 is MNHEY and CDR2 SVGAGI. CDR3 length: 14 amino acids.

This clone was seen only a few times. The V gene is TRBV5-6, the J gene TRBJ2-1, with a possible D match to TRBD2 (6 bases). Trimming took off 0 bases at V and 8 bases at J, with 18 bases between the two ends. This CDR3 has 16 residues. The V gene's germline CDR1 is SGHDT and CDR2 YYEEEE. This CDR3 is CASSLGAGIAADEQFF. DNA for the CDR3: TGTGCCAGCAGCTTGGGGGCGGGGATCGCTGCAGATGAGCAGTTCTTC.

The chain combines TRBV19 with TRBJ1-1; 7 nucleotides agree with TRBD1. The V and J ends lost 2 bases and 3 bases, in that order; junction bases with no gene match: 15. The CDR3 totals 18 residues. Per the germline V gene, CDR1 is LNHDA and CDR2 is SQIVND (reference sequence). The DNA for the CDR3 is TGTGCCAGTAGTATAATCCCCCCCGGACAGGTCTTTTACACTGAAGCTTTCTTT. Protein sequence: CASSIIPPGQVFYTEAFF.

The CDR3 reads CATSRQDRGRQAEAFF. The CDR3 DNA is TGTGCCACCAGCCGGCAAGACAGGGGGCGTCAGGCTGAAGCTTTCTTT. The chain recombines TRBV15 with TRBJ1-1; the match to TRBD1 covers 10 bases. V lost 5 bases and J lost 6; bases outside the gene matches: 12. Germline V gives CDR1 LNHNV, CDR2 YYDKDF (reference sequence). The length of the CDR3 is 16 residues. Full variable domain (remainder filled in from reference TRBV15 and TRBJ1-1): DAMVIQNPRYQVTQFGKPVTLSCSQTLNHNVMYWYQQKSSQAPKLLFHYYDKDFNNEADTPDNFQSRRPNTSFCFLDIRSPGLGDTAMYLCATSRQDRGRQAEAFFGQGTRLTVV.

This rearrangement joins TRBV19 to TRBJ2-1; 8 bases fit TRBD2. The CDR3 runs to 14 residues. With 7 bases clipped from V and 5 bases from J, the junction kept 7 bases outside the gene matches. The V gene's germline CDR1 is LNHDA and CDR2 SQIVND (reference sequence). CDR3 nucleotide sequence: TGTGCCAGTAATGGCGGGAGGAGCGACAATGAGCAGTTCTTC. It is translated as CASNGGRSDNEQFF.

The chain joins TRBV19 to TRBJ1-2; a weak D match, TRBD1 (6 bases). The CDR3 has 12 residues. Germline CDR1 LNHDA, CDR2 SQIVND (reference sequence). Trimming stripped 5 bases from V and 4 bases from J, with 8 bases between. The CDR3 protein is CASSDRSYGYTF. CDR3 coding DNA: TGTGCCAGTAGTGACAGGTCCTATGGCTACACCTTC.